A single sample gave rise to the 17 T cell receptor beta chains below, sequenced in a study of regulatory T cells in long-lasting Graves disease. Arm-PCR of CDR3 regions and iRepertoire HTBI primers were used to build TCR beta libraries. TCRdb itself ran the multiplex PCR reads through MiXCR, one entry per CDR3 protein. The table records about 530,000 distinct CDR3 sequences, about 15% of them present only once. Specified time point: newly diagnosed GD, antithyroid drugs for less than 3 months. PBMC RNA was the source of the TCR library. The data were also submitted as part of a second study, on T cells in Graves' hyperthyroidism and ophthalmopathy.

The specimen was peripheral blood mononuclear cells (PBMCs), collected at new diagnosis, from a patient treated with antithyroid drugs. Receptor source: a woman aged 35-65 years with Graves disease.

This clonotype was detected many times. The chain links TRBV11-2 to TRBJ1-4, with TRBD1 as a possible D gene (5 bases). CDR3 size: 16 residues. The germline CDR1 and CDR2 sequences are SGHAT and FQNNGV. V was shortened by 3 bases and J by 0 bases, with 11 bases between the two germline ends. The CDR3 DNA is TGTGCCAGCAGCTTCAGGACAAGCCCAACTAATGAAAAACTGTTTTTT. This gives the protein CASSFRTSPTNEKLFF.

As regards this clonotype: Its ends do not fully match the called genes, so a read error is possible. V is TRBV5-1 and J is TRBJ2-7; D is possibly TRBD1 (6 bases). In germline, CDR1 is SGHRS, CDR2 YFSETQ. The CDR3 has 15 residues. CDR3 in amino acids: CASRNGTSSSYERYF. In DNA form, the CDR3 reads TGCGCCAGCAGAAACGGGACATCTAGCTCCTACGAGCGGTACTTC. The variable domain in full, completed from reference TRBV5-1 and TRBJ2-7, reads KAGVTQTPRYLIKTRGQQVTLSCSPISGHRSVSWYQQTPGQGLQFLFEYFSETQRNKGNFPGRFSGRQFSNSRSEMNVSTLELGDSALYLCASRNGTSSSYERYFGPGTRLTVT.

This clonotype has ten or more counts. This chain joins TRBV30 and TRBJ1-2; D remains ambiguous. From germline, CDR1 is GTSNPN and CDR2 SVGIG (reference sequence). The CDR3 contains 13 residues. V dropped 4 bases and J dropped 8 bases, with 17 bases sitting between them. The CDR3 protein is CAWTREVGSGYTF. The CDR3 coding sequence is TGTGCCTGGACGAGGGAAGTCGGCTCCGGCTACACCTTC.

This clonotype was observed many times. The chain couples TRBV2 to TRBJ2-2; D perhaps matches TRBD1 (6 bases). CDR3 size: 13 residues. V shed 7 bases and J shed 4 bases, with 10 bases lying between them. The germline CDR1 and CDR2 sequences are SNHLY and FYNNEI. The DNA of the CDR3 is TGTGCCAGCACCCCAGGGGTCACCGGGGAGCTGTTTTTT. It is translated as CASTPGVTGELFF.

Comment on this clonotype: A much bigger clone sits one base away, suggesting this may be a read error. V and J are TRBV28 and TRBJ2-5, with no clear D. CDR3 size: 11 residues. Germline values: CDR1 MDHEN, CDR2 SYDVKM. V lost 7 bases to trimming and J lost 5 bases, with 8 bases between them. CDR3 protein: CASTRSETQYF. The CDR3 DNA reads TGTGCCAGCACCCGGTCGGAGACCCAGTACTTC.

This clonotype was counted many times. CDR3 amino acids: CASSQDPGTVNTEAFF. The CDR3 nucleotides are TGTGCCAGCAGCCAAGACCCCGGGACGGTGAACACTGAAGCTTTCTTT. The rearrangement joins TRBV4-2 to TRBJ1-1, with a possible D match to TRBD1 (5 bases). V was trimmed by 0 bases and J by 0 bases, leaving 11 bases between them. The CDR3 is made up of 16 amino acids. Germline V gene data show CDR1 as LGHNA and CDR2 as YNFKEQ.

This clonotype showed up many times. The CDR3 protein is CSVDPRAYGYTF. The DNA of the CDR3 is TGCAGCGTTGACCCTCGGGCCTATGGCTACACCTTC. V usage is TRBV29-1 and J usage is TRBJ1-2, with D hard to call. The V gene lost 3 bases and the J gene lost 4 bases, with 9 bases spanning the gap. Germline loops: CDR1 SQVTM, CDR2 ANQGSEA. The CDR3 contains 12 residues.

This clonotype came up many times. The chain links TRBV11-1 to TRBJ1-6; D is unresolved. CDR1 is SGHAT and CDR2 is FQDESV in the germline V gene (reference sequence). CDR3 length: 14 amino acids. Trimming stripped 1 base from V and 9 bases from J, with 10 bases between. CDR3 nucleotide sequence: TGTGCCAGCAGCTTAGAAGGCGGGGTTTCACCCCTCCACTTT. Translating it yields CASSLEGGVSPLHF.

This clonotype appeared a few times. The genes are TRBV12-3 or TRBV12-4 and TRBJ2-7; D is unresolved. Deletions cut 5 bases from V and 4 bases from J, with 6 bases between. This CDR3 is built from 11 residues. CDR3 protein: CASSAEYEQYF. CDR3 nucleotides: TGTGCCAGCAGTGCAGAATACGAGCAGTACTTC.

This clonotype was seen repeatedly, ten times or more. CDR3 region: CASSPGVGMNTEAFF. The CDR3 region has the DNA TGTGCCAGCAGTCCCGGCGTGGGGATGAACACTGAAGCTTTCTTT. The rearrangement uses TRBV12-3 or TRBV12-4 and TRBJ1-1; D call uncertain. Between the trimmed V and J ends, which lost 5 bases and 0 bases, there was a span of 13 bases. This CDR3 region has 15 residues.

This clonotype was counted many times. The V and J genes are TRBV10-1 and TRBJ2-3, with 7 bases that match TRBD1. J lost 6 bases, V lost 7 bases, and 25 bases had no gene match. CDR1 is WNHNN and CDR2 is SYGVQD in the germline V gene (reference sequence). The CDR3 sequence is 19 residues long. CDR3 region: CASILRGTDGPLNGDTQYF. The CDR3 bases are TGCGCCAGCATTCTCAGGGGGACCGACGGACCGCTAAATGGGGATACGCAGTATTTT.

DNA for the CDR3: TGTGCCAGCAGCTTAGAGGGGGTCGGAACTGAAGCTTTCTTT. Residues: CASSLEGVGTEAFF. The chain combines TRBV7-6 with TRBJ1-1; maybe TRBD1 (6 bases). The CDR3 totals 14 residues. CDR1 is SGHVS, CDR2 FNYEAQ, per germline. V lost 1 base and J lost 5, with 11 bases in between. Full variable domain (missing parts from reference TRBV7-6 and TRBJ1-1): GAGVSQSPRYKVTKRGQDVALRCDPISGHVSLYWYRQALGQGPEFLTYFNYEAQQDKSGLPNDRFSAERPEGSISTLTIQRTEQRDSAMYRCASSLEGVGTEAFFGQGTRLTVV.

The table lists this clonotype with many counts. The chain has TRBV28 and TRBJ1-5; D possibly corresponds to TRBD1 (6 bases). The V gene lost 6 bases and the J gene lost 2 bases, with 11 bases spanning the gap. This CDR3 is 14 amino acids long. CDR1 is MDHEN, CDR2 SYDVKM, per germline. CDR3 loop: CASRWAGGNQPQHF. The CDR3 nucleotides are TGTGCCAGCAGGTGGGCAGGGGGCAATCAGCCCCAGCATTTT.

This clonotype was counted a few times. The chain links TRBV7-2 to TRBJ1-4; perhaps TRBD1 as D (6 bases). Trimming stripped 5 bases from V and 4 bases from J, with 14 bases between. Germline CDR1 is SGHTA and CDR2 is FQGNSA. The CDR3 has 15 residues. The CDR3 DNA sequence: TGTGCCAGCAGCCGAGGGGGACAACTTAATGAAAAACTGTTTTTT. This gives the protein CASSRGGQLNEKLFF.

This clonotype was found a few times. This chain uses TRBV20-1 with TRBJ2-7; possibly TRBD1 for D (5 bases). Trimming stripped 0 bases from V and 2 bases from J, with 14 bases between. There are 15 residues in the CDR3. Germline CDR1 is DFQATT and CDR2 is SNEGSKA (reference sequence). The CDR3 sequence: CSARDVQGNTYEQYF. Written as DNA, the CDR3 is TGCAGTGCTAGAGATGTTCAGGGAAACACCTACGAGCAGTACTTC.

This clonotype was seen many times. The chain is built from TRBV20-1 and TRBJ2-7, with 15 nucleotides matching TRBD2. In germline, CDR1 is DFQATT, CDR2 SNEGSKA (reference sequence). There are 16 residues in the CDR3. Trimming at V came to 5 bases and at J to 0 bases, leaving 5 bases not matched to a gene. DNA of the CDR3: TGCAGTGCTGGGACTAGCGGGGGGCCTAGCTCCTACGAGCAGTACTTC. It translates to CSAGTSGGPSSYEQYF.

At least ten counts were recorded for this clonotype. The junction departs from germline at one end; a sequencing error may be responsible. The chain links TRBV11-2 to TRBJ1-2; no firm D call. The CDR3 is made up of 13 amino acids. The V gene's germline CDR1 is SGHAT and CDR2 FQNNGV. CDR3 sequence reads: CASSLAGWGGDTF. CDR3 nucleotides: TGTGCCAGCAGCTTAGCGGGCTGGGGTGGCGACACCTTC.